A selection of T cell receptor beta chains follows, all from one sample in a study of early T cells in non-severe SARS-CoV-2 infection. TCRdb processed the 5' RACE reads anew with MiXCR; each CDR3 protein has one entry. The sample carries about 80,000 distinct CDR3 sequences, around 8.7% recorded once. The sequencing sample was made of whole blood. All receptors derive from an adult who was a healthcare worker with PCR-confirmed SARS-CoV-2 infection or an uninfected control (not recorded which). Both conserved end residues are trimmed from each CDR3.

v_gene	j_gene	CDR3aa
TRBV21-1	TRBJ2-7	ASEDSHLYEQY
TRBV3-1	TRBJ2-7	ASSLEGTFHHEQY
TRBV7-8	TRBJ1-1	ASSEDRPLNTEAF
TRBV7-9	TRBJ1-2	ASSSDSWGYT
TRBV5-4	TRBJ2-1	ASSLGGTGGINEQF
TRBV9	TRBJ2-7	ASSLGTGGLHEQY
TRBV5-4	TRBJ2-2	ASSFDTDTGELF
TRBV20-1	TRBJ1-1	SARRRAGALNFNLNTEAF
TRBV4-2	TRBJ1-2	ASSQEVLSANYGYT
TRBV27	TRBJ1-2	ASSSGQGYGYT
TRBV28	TRBJ2-4	ASSLLDRAAKNIQY
TRBV4-1	TRBJ2-7	ASSQGTGPTYEQY
TRBV20-1	TRBJ2-7	SASIAGTYEQY
TRBV7-2	TRBJ2-1	ASSLEWTGGYNEQF
TRBV20-1	TRBJ2-7	SARVGSYEQY
TRBV27	TRBJ1-5	ASSSGSNQPQH
TRBV20-1	TRBJ2-7	SARSGNTYEQY
TRBV4-1	TRBJ2-1	ASSQAPAAGGSGQF
TRBV4-1	TRBJ2-7	ASSRRPGGLDEQY
TRBV10-3	TRBJ2-3	AISESSGTDTQY
TRBV13	TRBJ2-7	ASSLGGNAAYEQY
TRBV20-1	TRBJ1-3	SAREGFVNTIY
TRBV29-1	TRBJ2-6	SVFRDTDSGANVLT
TRBV6-4	TRBJ2-1	ASSDLTSASYNEQF
TRBV9	TRBJ2-1	ASSVQSIRDEQF
TRBV7-2	TRBJ2-1	ASSPRDRGNNEQF
TRBV7-8	TRBJ2-6	ASSPRLAGSLFSGANVLT
TRBV5-1	TRBJ2-7	ASSPGQGVVGTYEQY
TRBV6-5	TRBJ1-1	ASRPQGGRTEAF
TRBV6-2/TRBV6-3	TRBJ1-2	ASSYIENYGYT
TRBV20-1	TRBJ2-5	SARGQRGNQETQY
TRBV7-6	TRBJ1-6	ASSLETPENNSPLH
TRBV7-9	TRBJ2-1	ASSLSTTGNEQF
TRBV5-1	TRBJ2-3	ASSPGTSGRADTQY
TRBV28	TRBJ2-2	ASRRRDRVTGELF
TRBV5-4	TRBJ2-1	ASSLDNNEQF
TRBV7-8	TRBJ2-1	ASSLSRGQYNEQF
TRBV2	TRBJ2-4	ASSEVSVLAGLNIQY
TRBV7-2	TRBJ2-1	ASSRTVNEQF
TRBV7-9	TRBJ1-6	ASSSDTTNSPLH
TRBV15	TRBJ1-4	ATSTGPTNEKLF
TRBV19	TRBJ2-1	ASSAGEQF
TRBV20-1	TRBJ2-1	SASKSNEQF
TRBV29-1	TRBJ1-1	SVAHLNTEAF
TRBV6-1	TRBJ1-6	ASSDRGQSPLH
TRBV5-1	TRBJ2-7	ASSQGLPPYEQY
TRBV9	TRBJ2-5	ASSTLGQGRRETQY
TRBV7-9	TRBJ2-1	ASSPIGFSYNEQF
TRBV11-2	TRBJ1-1	ASSAGTSEAF